One and the same sample provided the 30 T cell receptor beta chains below, sequenced in a study of control samples from healthy donors and cancer patients. TCRdb keeps only in-frame clones here, not all; method: immunoSEQ multiplex PCR. The sample consists of fewer than 110,000 clones, 85% to 90% of them appearing once. Sequenced sample: PBMCs. These receptors were obtained from a man aged 55 to 69 with lung cancer.

The chain recombines TRBV6-5 with TRBJ2-2, with D possibly matching TRBD1 (6 bases). This CDR3 region has 14 residues. Per the germline V gene, CDR1 is MNHEY and CDR2 is SVGAGI. Trimming took off 2 bases at V and 8 bases at J, with 12 bases between the two ends. Here the CDR3 DNA reads TGTGCCAGCAGTTACGTGGGGGCGCCGGGGGAGCTGTTTTTT. It is translated as CASSYVGAPGELFF.

This clone was detected a few times. J is TRBJ2-7 and V is TRBV2; D gene ambiguous. Germline loops: CDR1 SNHLY, CDR2 FYNNEI. The germline V and J ends were trimmed by 4 bases and 5 bases, with 6 bases remaining between them. The CDR3 covers 11 residues. CDR3 nucleotide sequence: TGTGCCAGCAGTGTTATCGACGAGCAGTACGTC. This sequence encodes CASSVIDEQYV.

This clone was recorded once. The chain joins TRBV27 to TRBJ1-2, with D possibly matching TRBD1 (5 bases). CDR1 and CDR2 (germline): MNHEY, SMNVEV (reference sequence). CDR3 size: 15 residues. V was cut by 4 bases and J by 4 bases, with 16 bases left in between. CDR3 nucleotide sequence: TGTGCCAGCAGTTGGGGGGGAGGTGACGGCTATGGCTACACCTTC. It yields the protein CASSWGGGDGYGYTF.

In this sample, this clone turned up once. V usage is TRBV7-3 and J usage is TRBJ2-7, with a tentative D call TRBD1 (6 bases). V gave up 4 bases and J gave up 2 bases, with 9 bases separating them. This CDR3 is 13 amino acids long. The germline V gene has CDR1 SGHTA and CDR2 FQGTGA. The CDR3 DNA is TGTGCCAGCAGCTGGACAGCGGCCTACGAGCAGTACGTC. Its protein product is CASSWTAAYEQYV.

The chain couples TRBV6-6 to TRBJ2-5; D is possibly TRBD1 (6 bases). This CDR3 has 12 amino acids. The ends were cut back, 6 bases at V and 7 bases at J, with 12 bases in the middle. CDR1 and CDR2 from the germline V gene are MNHNY and SVGAGI (reference sequence). CDR3 coding DNA: TGTGCCAGCAGCAGGGGCTCCTGGACCCAGTACTTC. The encoded protein is CASSRGSWTQYF.

This clone was seen a single time. The rearrangement uses TRBV5-1 and TRBJ2-2; TRBD1 aligns across 7 bases. Per germline, CDR1 SGHRS and CDR2 YFSETQ. The V segment lost 0 bases and the J segment 4 bases; nucleotides outside the gene matches: 6. The CDR3 sequence is 16 residues long. This CDR3 is CASSLGQGSVTGELFF. CDR3 DNA: TGCGCCAGCAGCTTGGGACAGGGTAGTGTCACCGGGGAGCTGTTTTTT.

The chain couples TRBV27 to TRBJ2-6; maybe TRBD2 (6 bases). Deletions cut 7 bases from V and 2 bases from J, with 12 bases between. Per the germline V gene, CDR1 is MNHEY and CDR2 is SMNVEV (reference sequence). This CDR3 region has 15 residues. CDR3 bases: TGTGCCAGCACTACGACGGGGGCTGGGGCCAACGTCCTGACTTTC. This codes for CASTTTGAGANVLTF.

The V and J genes are TRBV6-2 or TRBV6-3 and TRBJ2-5; 8 bases align to TRBD2. The CDR3 sequence is 14 residues long. The germline V gene has CDR1 MNHEY and CDR2 SVGEGT. J gave up 1 base and V 4 bases, and 2 bases lay outside the gene matches. This CDR3 is CASSWGTSQETQYF. The CDR3 DNA reads TGTGCCAGCAGTTGGGGGACTAGCCAAGAGACCCAGTACTTC.

The chain recombines TRBV5-6 with TRBJ2-3, with D perhaps TRBD2 (6 bases). V was cut by 3 bases and J by 9 bases, with 17 bases left in between. The CDR3 is made up of 14 amino acids. Germline V gives CDR1 SGHDT, CDR2 YYEEEE. CDR3 DNA: TGTGCCAGCAGCTCGGGGACTCCCACGGGAACGCAGTATTTT. It encodes CASSSGTPTGTQYF.

This rearrangement joins TRBV7-9 to TRBJ2-3; D gene ambiguous. The CDR3 is made up of 13 amino acids. V was cut by 5 bases and J by 6 bases, with 12 bases left in between. CDR1 is SEHNR and CDR2 is FQNEAQ in the germline V gene (reference sequence). The CDR3 reads CASSETVRDTQYF. For the CDR3, the DNA is TGTGCCAGCAGCGAAACCGTCAGGGATACGCAGTATTTT.

This clone was counted once. The rearrangement joins TRBV18 to TRBJ1-4; 10 bases map to TRBD1. Germline trimming cut 4 bases from V and 8 bases from J; bases unmatched to any gene: 4. The CDR3 loop spans 14 amino acids. Germline V CDR1 and CDR2: KGHSH, LQKENI. CDR3 sequence reads: CASSRQGADEKLFF. The DNA of the CDR3 is TGTGCCAGCTCACGACAGGGGGCAGACGAAAAACTGTTTTTT.

The gene calls are TRBV6-5 and TRBJ1-1; 7 nucleotides line up with TRBD1. V was clipped by 2 bases and J by 1 base; unmatched bases: 1. CDR1 is MNHEY and CDR2 is SVGAGI in the germline V gene. This CDR3 spans 14 amino acids. The CDR3, as DNA: TGTGCCAGCAGTTACCAGGGGGGGAACACTGAAGCTTTCTTT. This encodes CASSYQGGNTEAFF.

This clone was recorded a few times. This chain links TRBV6-5 with TRBJ2-7; perhaps TRBD2 as D (6 bases). Germline CDR1 MNHEY, CDR2 SVGAGI. The CDR3 is made up of 14 amino acids. V was cut by 6 bases and J by 5 bases, with 17 bases left in between. CDR3 coding DNA: TGTGCCAGCAGAAATAACCCGGGGGATGACGAGCAGTACGTC. Translation: CASRNNPGDDEQYV.

This clone appeared a few times. CDR3 loop: CASSLDGTVSPAFF. CDR3 bases: TGTGCCAGCAGCTTAGACGGGACTGTAAGCCCGGCTTTCTTT. The V gene is TRBV7-3, the J gene TRBJ1-1; a weak D match, TRBD1 (5 bases). V was cut by 2 bases and J by 11 bases, with 18 bases left in between. Germline V gene sequence: CDR1 SGHTA, CDR2 FQGTGA. This CDR3 has 14 residues.

This sequence joins TRBV13 and TRBJ2-1, with D unclear. There are 12 residues in the CDR3. Germline V gene sequence: CDR1 PRHDT, CDR2 FYEKMQ (reference sequence). V was trimmed by 4 bases and J by 15 bases, leaving 16 bases between them. The CDR3 DNA follows: TGTGCCAGCAGCTCCTCCATTCAGAATCCGTTCTTC. It encodes CASSSSIQNPFF.

The gene calls are TRBV10-1 and TRBJ1-3, with D hard to call. CDR3 size: 18 residues. V gave up 0 bases and J gave up 0 bases, with 15 bases separating them. Germline V gene data show CDR1 as WNHNN and CDR2 as SYGVQD (reference sequence). CDR3 DNA sequence: TGCGCCAGCAGTGAGTCGTCGGCAGAAAGTAGCTCTGGAAACACCATATATTTT. It translates to CASSESSAESSSGNTIYF.

V and J are TRBV27 and TRBJ1-2; 8 bases map to TRBD1. The V gene end was trimmed by 0 bases and the J gene end by 13 bases; junction bases not matched to a gene: 10. The germline CDR1 and CDR2 sequences are MNHEY and SMNVEV (reference sequence). The CDR3 has 14 residues. CDR3 loop: CASSLSARTGHRTF. CDR3 DNA: TGTGCCAGCAGTTTATCAGCCCGGACAGGGCATCGCACCTTC.

The V gene is TRBV7-9, the J gene TRBJ1-1; no clear D. Trimming took off 1 base at V and 7 bases at J, with 10 bases between the two ends. The CDR3 is made up of 13 amino acids. The germline CDR1 and CDR2 sequences are SEHNR and FQNEAQ (reference sequence). CDR3 nucleotides: TGTGCCAGCAGCTTAGACGTGAAAGGTGAAGCTTTCTTT. It yields the protein CASSLDVKGEAFF.

This clone was picked up a small number of times. This chain links TRBV3-1 (or the pseudogene TRBV3-2) with TRBJ1-4; 9 bases fit TRBD1. CDR3 size: 15 residues. V shed 5 bases, J shed 8 bases, and the junction held 9 bases outside the gene matches. Per germline, CDR1 LGHDT and CDR2 YNNKEL (reference sequence). The CDR3 bases are TGTGCCAGCAGCACCCAACAGGGGGCGGAGGAAAAACTGTTTTTT. Protein sequence: CASSTQQGAEEKLFF.

The chain couples TRBV9 to TRBJ2-3, with D perhaps being TRBD1 or TRBD2 (6 bases each). The germline CDR1 and CDR2 sequences are SGDLS and YYNGEE. V lost 0 bases, J lost 5 bases, and 10 bases lay in between. The CDR3 covers 14 residues. The CDR3 loop reads CASSVGGAKDTQYF. The CDR3 nucleotides read TGTGCCAGCAGCGTAGGGGGGGCTAAAGATACGCAGTATTTT.

The chain is built from TRBV12-3 or TRBV12-4 and TRBJ1-1; perhaps TRBD1 as D (6 bases). The CDR3 covers 13 residues. The germline V and J ends were trimmed by 2 bases and 7 bases, with 11 bases remaining between them. CDR3 DNA: TGTGCCAGCAGTTTATACCAACAGGGTGAAGCTTTCTTT. Translated: CASSLYQQGEAFF.

The CDR3 coding sequence is TGTGCCAGCAGTGATGGGGGCAGGGGGGACACTGAAGCTTTCTTT. Translated, it gives CASSDGGRGDTEAFF. The J gene is TRBJ1-1, the V gene TRBV25-1; TRBD1 matches 7 bases. The CDR3 covers 15 residues. Trimming removed 3 bases from V and 3 bases from J; junction bases left unmatched: 7. From germline, CDR1 is MGHDK and CDR2 SYGVNS.

J is TRBJ1-5 and V is TRBV5-6, with TRBD1 matching over 7 bases. J was trimmed by 4 bases and V by 6 bases; bases with no gene match: 10. Germline CDR1 SGHDT, CDR2 YYEEEE. The length of the CDR3 is 15 residues. The CDR3 sequence is CASNSADRLNQPQHF. The DNA of the CDR3 is TGTGCCAGCAACTCCGCGGACAGGTTGAATCAGCCCCAGCATTTT.

The chain is built from TRBV5-4 and TRBJ1-6, with D maybe TRBD1 (6 bases). This CDR3 has 15 amino acids. V was trimmed by 4 bases and J by 10 bases, leaving 18 bases between them. The V gene's germline CDR1 is SGHNT and CDR2 YYREEE (reference sequence). The CDR3 nucleotides are TGTGCCAGCAGCAGGGATGGCTTAAGGGGGTCACCCCTCCACTTT. Translation: CASSRDGLRGSPLHF.

The chain is built from TRBV6-1 and TRBJ1-1; no clear D. Trimming left V 0 bases short and J 6 bases short, with 11 bases between. Germline V gene sequence: CDR1 MNHNS, CDR2 SASEGT. The CDR3 consists of 14 residues. CDR3: CASSEAGAISEAFF. CDR3 nucleotide sequence: TGTGCCAGCAGTGAAGCCGGAGCAATATCTGAAGCTTTCTTT.

The CDR3 here is CASSQVGGVLNTEAFF. The CDR3 DNA follows: TGTGCCAGCAGCCAAGTCGGGGGGGTCTTGAACACTGAAGCTTTCTTT. The chain combines TRBV3-1 (or the pseudogene TRBV3-2) with TRBJ1-1; possibly TRBD1 for D (5 bases). From germline, CDR1 is LGHDT and CDR2 YNNKEL (reference sequence). The V end was cut by 1 base, the J end by 0 bases, with 12 bases between. The CDR3 extends over 16 amino acids.

This chain connects TRBV4-1 to TRBJ1-2, with D possibly matching TRBD1 (5 bases). Trimming took 0 bases from V and 2 from J, leaving 10 bases between them. The CDR3 covers 15 residues. Germline V gene lookup returns CDR1 MGHRA and CDR2 YSYEKL. This CDR3 reads CASSQEGAGNYGYTF. As DNA, the CDR3 is TGCGCCAGCAGCCAAGAAGGCGCAGGGAACTATGGCTACACCTTC.

The table lists this clone with many counts. The DNA of the CDR3 is TGTGCCAGCAGTGAACCGGGTCCGCCCTATGGCTACACCTTC. This translates into CASSEPGPPYGYTF. This rearrangement joins TRBV6-1 to TRBJ1-2, with D unresolved. The germline gives CDR1 MNHNS, CDR2 SASEGT. V was clipped by 2 bases and J by 4 bases, with 11 bases between them. The CDR3 is 14 residues long.

This clone is medium-sized within its sample. Written as DNA, the CDR3 is TGTGCCAGCAGTGAAGCACAGGTTTCTCAGCCCCAGCATTTT. Translated: CASSEAQVSQPQHF. The rearrangement joins TRBV2 to TRBJ1-5; TRBD1 might be the D (5 bases). Germline CDR1 and CDR2: SNHLY and FYNNEI. CDR3 size: 14 residues. The V and J ends lost 0 bases and 6 bases respectively, with 9 bases between them.

This clone was recorded once. The chain has TRBV19 and TRBJ2-4, with D tentatively TRBD1 (6 bases). The CDR3 length is 15 residues. Per the germline V gene, CDR1 is LNHDA and CDR2 is SQIVND (reference sequence). The germline V and J ends were trimmed by 7 bases and 6 bases, with 19 bases remaining between them. The CDR3: CASTPQTQGTNIQYF. CDR3 nucleotide sequence: TGTGCCAGTACCCCACAAACACAGGGAACAAACATTCAGTACTTC.